The 32 T cell receptor beta chains listed next were all sequenced from one sample in a study of blood T cell repertoires in COVID-19. TCRdb's table, derived via immunoSEQ multiplex PCR, lists solely in-frame clones and lacks some. The sample holds approximately 57,000 clones, just under 90% seen once. The sequenced material came from peripheral blood. The receptor set was obtained from a man in his fifties with acute or convalescent COVID-19.

A few counts support this clone. The genes are TRBV7-8 and TRBJ2-1, with 8 bases matching TRBD2. CDR1 and CDR2 from the germline V gene are SGHVS and FQNEAQ. V was pared by 5 bases and J by 8 bases, with 8 bases of the junction left unmatched. This CDR3 region has 14 residues. The CDR3 spells CASSPPGLGYEQFF. Here the CDR3 DNA reads TGTGCCAGCAGCCCGCCGGGACTAGGTTATGAGCAGTTCTTC. Combining the CDR3 with reference TRBV7-8 and TRBJ2-1 gives the whole variable domain GAGVSQSPRYKVAKRGQDVALRCDPISGHVSLFWYQQALGQGPEFLTYFQNEAQLDKSGLPSDRFFAERPEGSVSTLKIQRTQQEDSAVYLCASSPPGLGYEQFFGPGTRLTVL.

This chain uses TRBV6-2 or TRBV6-3 with TRBJ1-6, with TRBD1 matching 7 bases. The junction had 6 bases not matched to a gene; V was cut back by 0 bases and J by 10 bases. The CDR3 is made up of 15 amino acids. From germline, CDR1 is MNHEY and CDR2 SVGEGT. CDR3 in DNA: TGTGCCAGCAGTTACTCCGGGACAGTGGGCTCACCCCTCCACTTT. Translation: CASSYSGTVGSPLHF.

V is TRBV12-3 or TRBV12-4 and J is TRBJ1-2; 7 positions match TRBD1. The CDR3 is made up of 13 amino acids. After removal of 7 bases from V and 4 bases from J, the junction contained 6 bases not matched to a gene. CDR3 sequence: CASTLRTGYGYTF. The DNA of the CDR3 is TGTGCCAGCACCTTAAGGACAGGCTATGGCTACACCTTC.

The chain has TRBV4-1 and TRBJ2-2; 7 bases are a match to TRBD1. J was trimmed by 0 bases and V by 5 bases; bases with no gene match: 12. The CDR3 has 18 residues. Germline loops: CDR1 MGHRA, CDR2 YSYEKL. The CDR3 here is CASSSYDHRGSNTGELFF. CDR3 DNA sequence: TGCGCCAGCAGCTCCTACGACCACAGGGGATCGAACACCGGGGAGCTGTTTTTT.

A note on this clone: The sample has other DNA sequences that encode this CDR3 too. The rearrangement links TRBV19 to TRBJ1-1; TRBD1 is a possible D gene (6 bases). The CDR3 runs 13 residues. Trimming left V 6 bases short and J 2 bases short, with 10 bases between. Germline V gene sequence: CDR1 LNHDA, CDR2 SQIVND (reference sequence). The CDR3 nucleotides are TGTGCCAGTAGGGACAGACCTAACACTGAAGCTTTCTTT. Protein sequence: CASRDRPNTEAFF.

The chain uses TRBV5-1 and TRBJ1-6; 7 nucleotides align to TRBD1. V shed 5 bases, J shed 7 bases, and the junction held 6 bases outside the gene matches. The CDR3 spans 14 residues. Per germline, CDR1 SGHRS and CDR2 YFSETQ. CDR3 in amino acids: CASSQGQPNSPLHF. The CDR3 nucleotides are TGCGCCAGCAGTCAGGGACAGCCGAATTCACCCCTCCACTTT.

The V and J genes are TRBV11-3 and TRBJ2-7, with D perhaps TRBD2 (6 bases). The CDR3 runs 14 residues. Germline CDR1 reads SGHNT; CDR2 reads YENEEA. V shed 5 bases and J shed 2 bases, with 13 bases lying between them. The chain's CDR3 is CASSDGRLAYEQYF. CDR3 coding DNA: TGTGCCAGCAGCGATGGGAGGTTGGCCTACGAGCAGTACTTC.

This chain connects TRBV4-1 to TRBJ2-5; 10 positions match TRBD1. Germline V gene sequence: CDR1 MGHRA, CDR2 YSYEKL. The CDR3 covers 16 residues. V was clipped by 4 bases and J by 3 bases; unmatched bases: 8. DNA of the CDR3: TGCGCCAGCAGCCGCCAGCCCGGGACAGGGGAAGAGACCCAGTACTTC. This encodes CASSRQPGTGEETQYF.

The J gene is TRBJ2-5, the V gene TRBV30; 7 nucleotides agree with TRBD2. From germline, CDR1 is GTSNPN and CDR2 SVGIG (reference sequence). The junction had 1 base not matched to a gene; V was cut back by 3 bases and J by 6 bases. CDR3 length: 11 residues. The CDR3 loop reads CAWSGRKTQYF. As DNA, the CDR3 is TGTGCCTGGAGCGGGAGGAAGACCCAGTACTTC.

The V gene is TRBV28, the J gene TRBJ2-3; 7 nucleotides agree with TRBD2. V trimming: 7 bases; J trimming: 5 bases; junction bases outside the gene matches: 6. Per germline, CDR1 MDHEN and CDR2 SYDVKM. The CDR3 runs 13 residues. The DNA of the CDR3 is TGTGCCAGCACCCTGGGAGGGGAAGATACGCAGTATTTT. Its protein product is CASTLGGEDTQYF.

This clone occurred once. The rearrangement joins TRBV6-6 to TRBJ2-2, with a possible D match to TRBD1 (5 bases). The CDR3 extends over 14 amino acids. The germline V and J ends were trimmed by 6 bases and 1 base, with 9 bases remaining between them. CDR1 and CDR2 (germline): MNHNY, SVGAGI (reference sequence). The CDR3 DNA is TGTGCCAGCAGCTGGACAATGAACACCGGGGAGCTGTTTTTT. This encodes CASSWTMNTGELFF.

V gene TRBV7-9 combines with J gene TRBJ2-2; D is ambiguous. The CDR3 is 15 amino acids. V shed 1 base and J shed 5 bases, with 11 bases lying between them. Germline-derived CDR1 and CDR2 are SEHNR and FQNEAQ (reference sequence). The CDR3 sequence is CASSLGSSNTGELFF. CDR3 nucleotide sequence: TGTGCCAGCAGCTTAGGATCCTCTAATACCGGGGAGCTGTTTTTT.

This clone was picked up a small number of times. V and J are TRBV3-1 (or the pseudogene TRBV3-2) and TRBJ2-7; possible D gene TRBD1, 5 bases. V was pared by 2 bases and J by 2 bases, with 10 bases between. CDR1 LGHDT and CDR2 YNNKEL come from the germline V gene (reference sequence). This CDR3 is 14 amino acids long. In DNA form, the CDR3 reads TGTGCCAGCAGCCAATCAGGGTTGACCTACGAGCAGTACTTC. The encoded protein is CASSQSGLTYEQYF.

The rearrangement joins TRBV5-1 to TRBJ2-3; possible D gene TRBD2, 6 bases. The V end lost 4 bases, the J end lost 6 bases, and 12 bases lay between the germline ends. The CDR3 extends over 13 amino acids. CDR1 SGHRS and CDR2 YFSETQ come from the germline V gene. CDR3 in DNA: TGCGCCAGCAGCCTGGGGGAGGTTGATACGCAGTATTTT. Its translation: CASSLGEVDTQYF.

The J gene is TRBJ1-2, the V gene TRBV18, with 8 bases matching TRBD1. J gave up 6 bases and V 2 bases, and 5 bases lay outside the gene matches. This CDR3 spans 14 amino acids. Germline CDR1 is KGHSH and CDR2 is LQKENI. The CDR3 coding sequence is TGTGCCAGCTCACCAGGACAGGGAATAGATGGCTACACCTTC. This sequence encodes CASSPGQGIDGYTF.

The genes are TRBV14 and TRBJ1-2, with 8 positions matching TRBD1. The CDR3 contains 13 residues. Germline values: CDR1 SGHDN, CDR2 FVKESK. With V trimmed by 2 bases and J by 8 bases, 4 bases remained unmatched. The CDR3 protein is CASSQQGAGGYTF. The CDR3 DNA is TGTGCCAGCAGCCAACAGGGGGCAGGGGGCTACACCTTC.

The chain has TRBV7-9 and TRBJ2-1; 7 bases fit TRBD2. The length of the CDR3 is 16 residues. Germline lookup yields CDR1 SEHNR and CDR2 FQNEAQ (reference sequence). V gave up 9 bases and J gave up 2 bases; unmatched junction bases: 13. CDR3 bases: TGTGCCAGTGAGACTAGCCAAGGGCCCCCCTACAATGAGCAGTTCTTC. This translates into CASETSQGPPYNEQFF.

This chain connects TRBV2 to TRBJ1-2; D is possibly TRBD1 (5 bases). The CDR3 consists of 14 residues. Germline-derived CDR1 and CDR2 are SNHLY and FYNNEI. V lost 7 bases to trimming and J lost 4 bases, with 16 bases between them. This CDR3 is CASMEWDSSYGYTF. In DNA form, the CDR3 reads TGTGCCAGCATGGAATGGGACTCTTCCTATGGCTACACCTTC.

The chain recombines TRBV27 with TRBJ2-5; 14 positions match TRBD2. CDR3 length: 14 residues. Unmatched junction bases numbered 5, after V lost 9 bases and J lost 5 bases. Germline assignment: CDR1 MNHEY and CDR2 SMNVEV (reference sequence). As DNA, the CDR3 is TGTGCCAGTGGGACTAGCGGGAGCGGGGAGACCCAGTACTTC. Its protein product is CASGTSGSGETQYF.

The chain employs TRBV7-3 and TRBJ2-5; the match to TRBD2 covers 11 bases. Germline trimming cut 3 bases from V and 3 bases from J; bases unmatched to any gene: 0. Per germline, CDR1 SGHTA and CDR2 FQGTGA. The CDR3 loop spans 14 amino acids. In nucleotides, the CDR3 is TGTGCCAGCAGCTTTAGCGGGGGGGAAGAGACCCAGTACTTC. Translation: CASSFSGGEETQYF.

A word on this clone: Germline and junction disagree at one end, which may indicate a read error. The rearrangement uses TRBV7-7 and TRBJ2-2; D is possibly TRBD2 (6 bases). The CDR3 covers 16 residues. Germline values: CDR1 SSHAT, CDR2 FNYEAQ (reference sequence). The CDR3 spells CASSFSGGANTGELFF. DNA of the CDR3: TGTGCTAGCAGCTTCTCCGGGGGAGCGAACACCGGGGAGCTGTTTTTT.

The chain carries TRBV20-1 and TRBJ2-1; maybe TRBD2 (5 bases). Deletions cut 3 bases from V and 9 bases from J, with 9 bases between. The germline V gene encodes CDR1 DFQATT and CDR2 SNEGSKA (reference sequence). The CDR3 runs to 11 residues. CDR3 region: CSASYRGEQFF. The CDR3 region has the DNA TGCAGTGCTAGTTACCGGGGTGAGCAGTTCTTC.

The V and J genes are TRBV27 and TRBJ1-1, with 10 bases aligning to TRBD1. V was clipped by 3 bases and J by 12 bases; unmatched bases: 7. This CDR3 has 13 residues. Looked up from germline, CDR1 is MNHEY and CDR2 is SMNVEV (reference sequence). The CDR3 here is CASSFPTGGATFF. In DNA form, the CDR3 reads TGTGCCAGCAGTTTCCCGACAGGGGGCGCAACTTTCTTT.

The V gene is TRBV5-1, the J gene TRBJ2-1; 10 bases map to TRBD2. The germline V gene encodes CDR1 SGHRS and CDR2 YFSETQ. This CDR3 has 15 residues. Losses at the gene ends were 7 bases for V and 4 bases for J; bases not matched to a gene: 8. CDR3: CASEKTSGRYNEQFF. Here the CDR3 DNA reads TGCGCCAGCGAGAAGACTAGCGGGCGGTACAATGAGCAGTTCTTC. Drawing the rest from reference TRBV5-1 and TRBJ2-1, the complete variable domain is KAGVTQTPRYLIKTRGQQVTLSCSPISGHRSVSWYQQTPGQGLQFLFEYFSETQRNKGNFPGRFSGRQFSNSRSEMNVSTLELGDSALYLCASEKTSGRYNEQFFGPGTRLTVL.

The V gene is TRBV29-1, the J gene TRBJ1-3, with D perhaps TRBD1 (5 bases). V lost 6 bases to trimming and J lost 0 bases, with 12 bases between them. CDR1 is SQVTM, CDR2 ANQGSEA, per germline. The CDR3 length is 14 residues. CDR3 in amino acids: CSVVRGGSGNTIYF. The CDR3 DNA reads as TGCAGCGTCGTCCGGGGGGGCTCTGGAAACACCATATATTTT.

This chain joins TRBV9 and TRBJ2-2; 12 bases are a match to TRBD2. The length of the CDR3 is 17 residues. Germline-derived CDR1 and CDR2 are SGDLS and YYNGEE. V lost 2 bases, J lost 6 bases, and 8 bases stayed unmatched. CDR3: CASSVRLAGERAGELFF. Here the CDR3 DNA reads TGTGCCAGCAGCGTTAGACTAGCGGGAGAAAGGGCCGGGGAGCTGTTTTTT.

CDR3 region: CASSLDGPYEQFF. The CDR3 DNA is TGTGCCAGCAGCTTGGATGGGCCTTACGAGCAGTTCTTC. The V call is TRBV7-9, the J call TRBJ2-1; D gene unclear. This CDR3 has 13 residues. Germline values: CDR1 SEHNR, CDR2 FQNEAQ (reference sequence). Trimming shortened V by 3 bases and J by 10 bases, and 13 bases separated the two germline ends.

J is TRBJ1-2 and V is TRBV10-3; D gene unclear. The CDR3 spans 17 residues. V was shortened by 4 bases and J by 3 bases, with 21 bases between the two germline ends. Per the germline V gene, CDR1 is ENHRY and CDR2 is SYGVKD. The CDR3 DNA follows: TGTGCCATCAGTGCCACGTCACGTATCCGCGTTGACTATGGCTACACCTTC. Protein product: CAISATSRIRVDYGYTF.

V is TRBV25-1 and J is TRBJ1-6, with D unclear. Germline CDR1 MGHDK, CDR2 SYGVNS. The CDR3 contains 15 residues. V was pared by 3 bases and J by 8 bases, with 14 bases between. This CDR3 is CASSDRPSRYSPLHF. The DNA of the CDR3 is TGTGCCAGCAGTGATAGGCCTAGCCGATATTCACCCCTCCACTTT.

V usage is TRBV19 and J usage is TRBJ2-2; 9 bases fit TRBD1. The junction had 6 bases not matched to a gene; V was cut back by 3 bases and J by 4 bases. Per the germline V gene, CDR1 is LNHDA and CDR2 is SQIVND (reference sequence). The CDR3 is made up of 16 amino acids. The CDR3: CASSIGGQGRTGELFF. The CDR3 DNA reads TGTGCCAGTAGTATCGGGGGACAGGGCCGCACCGGGGAGCTGTTTTTT.

The chain recombines TRBV27 with TRBJ1-6; TRBD1 is a possible D gene (6 bases). Germline V gives CDR1 MNHEY, CDR2 SMNVEV (reference sequence). V lost 0 bases, J lost 7 bases, and 10 bases lay in between. The CDR3 has 15 amino acids. Written as DNA, the CDR3 is TGTGCCAGCAGTTTATCGGGGGCTTCCAATTCACCCCTCCACTTT. It yields the protein CASSLSGASNSPLHF.

In its sample, this clone was seen once. The J gene is TRBJ1-2, the V gene TRBV5-4; the D gene is possibly TRBD1 (5 bases). The CDR3 is 11 amino acids. V dropped 4 bases and J dropped 8 bases, with 9 bases sitting between them. Looked up from germline, CDR1 is SGHNT and CDR2 is YYREEE (reference sequence). CDR3 protein: CASSRGGGYTF. The CDR3 DNA reads as TGTGCCAGCAGCAGGGGAGGGGGCTACACCTTC.